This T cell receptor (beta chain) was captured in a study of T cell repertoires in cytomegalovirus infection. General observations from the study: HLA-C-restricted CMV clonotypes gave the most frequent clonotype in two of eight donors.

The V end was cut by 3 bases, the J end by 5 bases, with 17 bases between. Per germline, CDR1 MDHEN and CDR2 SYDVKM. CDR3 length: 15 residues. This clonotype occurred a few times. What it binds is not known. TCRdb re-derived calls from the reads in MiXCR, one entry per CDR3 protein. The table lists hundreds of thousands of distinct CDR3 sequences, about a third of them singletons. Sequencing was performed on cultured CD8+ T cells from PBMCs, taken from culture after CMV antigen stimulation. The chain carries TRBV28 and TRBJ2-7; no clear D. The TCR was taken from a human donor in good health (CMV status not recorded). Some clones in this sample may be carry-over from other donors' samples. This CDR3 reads CASSFRRRGQNEQYV. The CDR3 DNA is TGTGCCAGCAGTTTCCGCCGCCGAGGCCAGAACGAGCAGTACGTC.